This is a list of T cell receptor beta chains from one sample in a study of T cells in Graves' hyperthyroidism and ophthalmopathy. TCRdb re-analysed the multiplex PCR reads in MiXCR, keeping a single row per CDR3 protein. The data show hundreds of thousands of distinct CDR3 sequences, with 16% seen just once and around 3.3% held by the top ten. Sequencing was carried out using blood. Every receptor here comes from a woman between 40 and 50 years old with Graves' ophthalmopathy. Each CDR3 is given with its conserved first and last residue.

v_call | cdr3_aa
TRBV14 | CASSAPGADTQYF
TRBV28 | CASSFPGTAGEQYF
TRBV7-9 | CASSLARNGYSYEQYF
TRBV2 | CASKVRTANNEQFF
TRBV6-5 | CASSWRGEAFF
TRBV30 | CAWSDRRGKTQYF
TRBV10-3 | CAISEGGGRDTQYF
TRBV27 | CASSFTSGGWGRNEQFF
TRBV20-1 | CSARGTGGSNSPLHF
TRBV28 | CASSPLGASYEQYF
TRBV3-1 | CASSQAGFKNIQYF
TRBV5-5 | CASSSRTGDLSYEQYF
TRBV18 | CASSPRDFTPTDTQYF
TRBV5-1 | CASKVGTEYGYTF
TRBV12-3/TRBV12-4 | CASSFSLSIMNTEAFF
TRBV10-2 | CASRAGVAYNEQFF
TRBV20-1 | CSATGTGAYNEQFF
TRBV29-1 | CSGRGQGGGYTF
TRBV10-2 | CASSWTGGTTGELFF
TRBV7-9 | CASNPWDGNEQFF
TRBV5-5 | CASSLSAFSGYEQYF
TRBV20-1 | CSASQDSWAGGYTF
TRBV2 | CASSAGRQGYGYTF
TRBV29-1 | CSVGIRGSGANVLTF
TRBV6-1 | CASSRIYRTGGTDTQYF
TRBV12-3/TRBV12-4 | CASSLVDEAFF
TRBV6-1 | CASSTTRFSGSAKGTQYF
TRBV24-1 | CATSDFAVDSLSSSYEQYF
TRBV6-1 | CASRTGGDTEAFF
TRBV20-1 | CSARNVAAAGGTEAFF
TRBV3-1 | CASSRRDTYEQYF
TRBV2 | CARETSSYNEQFF
TRBV10-3 | CAISESTTKVLGRTGELFF
TRBV7-2 | CASSLGDRYSYNEQFF
TRBV15 | CATSRDGGVQETQYF
TRBV15 | CATSREPWRTGGNEQFF
TRBV7-3 | CASSPSTGNEQFF
TRBV6-2/TRBV6-3 | CASSYSMFALDEQFF
TRBV6-1 | CASSEAEQETQYF
TRBV2 | CASRVMGNQPQHF
TRBV2 | CASSEGPSGNQPQHF
TRBV6-2/TRBV6-3 | CASSEKGGGSDEQFF
TRBV7-8 | CASSQGFSYEQYF
TRBV2 | CASSAIPAGGFYNEQFF
TRBV3-1 | CASSPGLNYGYTF
TRBV4-1 | CASNPTGSLDSPLHF
TRBV7-6 | CASSLWGPYEQYF
TRBV6-2/TRBV6-3 | CASSYPPRGGAGANVLTF
TRBV28 | CANSRSSEKLFF
TRBV18 | CASSPSGAQPNEKLFF
TRBV28 | CASSLTDGRSYTF
TRBV29-1 | CSVRDRGESQPQHF